This TCR beta chain was observed in a study of T cells in women clearing cervical HPV infection. Overall study: No precancer developed; the control's incident HPV16 infection cleared within 12 months.

The ends were cut back, 0 bases at V and 5 bases at J, with 13 bases in the middle. The CDR3 runs 14 residues. CDR1 is DFQATT, CDR2 SNEGSKA, per germline (reference sequence). As regards this clone: The read comes to an end 3 residues before the CDR3 does, leaving the germline J gene to fill in the end.

Dot-blot hybridization genotyped cervical HPV amplified with MY09/MY11 PCR. Average input was around 1,300 ng genomic DNA for immunoSEQ TCR beta CDR3 amplification. TCRdb keeps only in-frame clones here, not all; method: immunoSEQ multiplex PCR. The sample table includes roughly 35,000 clones. The chain recombines TRBV20-1 with TRBJ2-5, with D possibly matching TRBD1 (6 bases). The source material was blood buffy coat. The clonotype comes from a woman between 18 and 70 years old with a cervical HPV16 infection that either progressed to CIN3+ or cleared (not recorded which). The CDR3: CSARDPGHRETQYF. The DNA read from the CDR3 is TGCAGTGCTAGAGACCCGGGACATAGGGAGACC.